Following are 5 T cell receptor beta chains from one sample sequenced in a study of metastatic and nonmetastatic thyroid tumors. Patients had received no treatment of any kind before thyroid surgery. TCRdb reprocessed the PCR reads via MiXCR. The table has about 19,000 clones, 25% to 30% seen once. Sequenced: blood. These receptors originate from a male donor with papillary thyroid cancer or a benign thyroid nodule (not recorded which). Some clones in this sample may be carry-over from other donors' samples.

The chain links TRBV6-4 to TRBJ2-2, with D perhaps TRBD2 (7 bases). This CDR3 contains 14 residues. CDR1 and CDR2 from the germline V gene are MRHNA and SNTAGT. V shed 5 bases and J shed 3 bases, with 10 bases lying between them. In nucleotides, the CDR3 is TGTGCCAGCAGTCAGGGGAGGGACACCGGGGAGCTGTTTTTT. It codes for CASSQGRDTGELFF.

The chain uses TRBV6-2 or TRBV6-3 and TRBJ1-2; tentatively, D is TRBD1 (6 bases). This CDR3 has 13 residues. Germline CDR1 and CDR2: MNHEY and SVGEGT. The V gene lost 3 bases and the J gene lost 8 bases, with 13 bases spanning the gap. The CDR3: CASSYMTGWGYTF. CDR3 sequence (DNA): TGTGCCAGCAGTTATATGACAGGATGGGGCTACACCTTC.

The chain combines TRBV6-2 or TRBV6-3 with TRBJ2-1, with TRBD2 identical over 7 bases. Trimming at V came to 2 bases and at J to 10 bases, leaving 11 bases not matched to a gene. The CDR3 extends over 15 amino acids. Germline V CDR1 and CDR2: MNHEY, SVGEGT. The CDR3 sequence: CASSYRASGGNEQFF. The DNA for the CDR3 is TGTGCCAGCAGTTACAGGGCTAGCGGAGGTAACGAGCAGTTCTTC.

In its sample, this clone was seen a few times. This chain connects TRBV12-3 or TRBV12-4 to TRBJ1-2; the D is unclear. The ends were cut back, 2 bases at V and 1 base at J, with 11 bases in the middle. This CDR3 contains 15 residues. The CDR3 DNA sequence: TGTGCCAGCAGTTTATCAGGAGTTCTTAACTATGGCTACACCTTC. It yields the protein CASSLSGVLNYGYTF.

This clone was seen a few times. This chain uses TRBV15 with TRBJ1-3, with 11 bases that match TRBD1. The CDR3 is made up of 18 amino acids. Trimming removed 0 bases from V and 3 bases from J; junction bases left unmatched: 7. Looked up from germline, CDR1 is LNHNV and CDR2 is YYDKDF (reference sequence). CDR3 nucleotides: TGTGCCACCAGCAGAGATCGCCCCGGGACAGGGGGTGGAAACACCATATATTTT. This sequence encodes CATSRDRPGTGGGNTIYF.